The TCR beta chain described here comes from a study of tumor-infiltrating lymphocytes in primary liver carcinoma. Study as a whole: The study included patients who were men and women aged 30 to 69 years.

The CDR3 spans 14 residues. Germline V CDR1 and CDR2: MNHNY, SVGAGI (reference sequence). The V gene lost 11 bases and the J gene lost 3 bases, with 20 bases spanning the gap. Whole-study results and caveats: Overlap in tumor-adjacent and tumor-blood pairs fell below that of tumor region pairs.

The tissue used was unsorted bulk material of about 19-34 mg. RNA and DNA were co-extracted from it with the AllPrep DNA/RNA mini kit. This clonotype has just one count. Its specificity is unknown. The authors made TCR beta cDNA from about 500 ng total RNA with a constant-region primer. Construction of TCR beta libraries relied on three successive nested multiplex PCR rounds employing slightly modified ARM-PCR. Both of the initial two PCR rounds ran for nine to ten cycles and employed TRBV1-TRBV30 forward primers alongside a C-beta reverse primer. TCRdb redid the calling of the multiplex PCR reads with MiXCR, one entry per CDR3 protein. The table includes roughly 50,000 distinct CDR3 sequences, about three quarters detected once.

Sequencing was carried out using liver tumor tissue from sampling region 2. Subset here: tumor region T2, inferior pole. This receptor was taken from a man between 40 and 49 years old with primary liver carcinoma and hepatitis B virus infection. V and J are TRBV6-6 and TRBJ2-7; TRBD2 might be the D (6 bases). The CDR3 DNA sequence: TGTGCCGTCGGGAGACGACAGCATTTCTACGAGCAGTACTTC. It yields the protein CAVGRRQHFYEQYF.